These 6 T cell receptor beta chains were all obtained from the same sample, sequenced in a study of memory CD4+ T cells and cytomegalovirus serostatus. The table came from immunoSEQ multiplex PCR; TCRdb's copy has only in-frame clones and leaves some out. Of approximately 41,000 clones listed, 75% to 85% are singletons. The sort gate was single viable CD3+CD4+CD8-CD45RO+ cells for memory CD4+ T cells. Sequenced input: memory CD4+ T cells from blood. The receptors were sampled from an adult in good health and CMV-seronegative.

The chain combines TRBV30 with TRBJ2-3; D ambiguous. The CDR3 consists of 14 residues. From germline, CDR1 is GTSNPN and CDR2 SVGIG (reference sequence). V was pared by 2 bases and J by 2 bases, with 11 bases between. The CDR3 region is CAWSPDWTTDTQYF. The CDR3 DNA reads TGTGCCTGGAGTCCCGACTGGACCACAGATACGCAGTATTTT.

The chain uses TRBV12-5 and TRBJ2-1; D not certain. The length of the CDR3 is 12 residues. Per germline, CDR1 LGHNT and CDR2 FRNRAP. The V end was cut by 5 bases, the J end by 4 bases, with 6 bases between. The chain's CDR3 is CASGRRYNEQFF. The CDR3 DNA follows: TGTGCTAGTGGTCGGAGATACAATGAGCAGTTCTTC. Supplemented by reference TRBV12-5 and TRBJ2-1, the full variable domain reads DARVTQTPRHKVTEMGQEVTMRCQPILGHNTVFWYRQTMMQGLELLAYFRNRAPLDDSGMPKDRFSAEMPDATLATLKIQPSEPRDSAVYFCASGRRYNEQFFGPGTRLTVL.

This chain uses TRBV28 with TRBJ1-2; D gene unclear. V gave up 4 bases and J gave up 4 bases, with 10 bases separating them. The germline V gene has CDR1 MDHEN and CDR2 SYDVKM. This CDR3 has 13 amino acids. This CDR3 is CASSWGSGYGYTF. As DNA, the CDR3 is TGTGCCAGCAGTTGGGGTTCTGGCTATGGCTACACCTTC.

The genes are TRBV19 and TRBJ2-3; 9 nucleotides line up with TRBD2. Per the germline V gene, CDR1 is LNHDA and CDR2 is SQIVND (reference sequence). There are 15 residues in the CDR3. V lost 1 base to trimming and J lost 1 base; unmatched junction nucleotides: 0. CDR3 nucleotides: TGTGCCAGTAGTATAGCTAGCGGGGGCACAGATACGCAGTATTTT. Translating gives CASSIASGGTDTQYF.

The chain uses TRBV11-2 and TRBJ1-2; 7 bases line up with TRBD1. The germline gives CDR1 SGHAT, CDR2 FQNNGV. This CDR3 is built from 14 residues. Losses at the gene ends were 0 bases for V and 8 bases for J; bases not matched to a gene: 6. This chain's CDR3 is CASSLDGAGGGYTF. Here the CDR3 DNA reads TGTGCCAGCAGCTTAGACGGCGCAGGGGGAGGCTACACCTTC.

The CDR3 coding sequence is TGTGCCAGCACACCTAGGGGAGGCCCCGCAACTAATGAAAAACTGTTTTTT. It yields the protein CASTPRGGPATNEKLFF. This chain uses TRBV7-8 with TRBJ1-4, with D perhaps matching TRBD1 (5 bases). The CDR3 runs to 17 residues. V dropped 7 bases and J dropped 0 bases, with 18 bases sitting between them. Germline V gives CDR1 SGHVS, CDR2 FQNEAQ.